This TCR beta chain derives from a study of cytomegalovirus exposure and HLA in healthy donors listed by TCRdb under 2017. Broadly, across the study: In an earlier analysis of 550 to 750 of the donors, 276 Gb of sequence data and 90 million to 120 million unique TCR beta sequences from about 179 million T cells were reported. An early release covering about 600 HLA-typed donors comprised about 310 gigabases of sequencing data and roughly 85 million unique TCR sequences. The genetic ancestry cluster associated with self-reported Caucasian donors included over 80% of the roughly 400 genotyped donors. The study aimed to test whether cataloging public T cell receptors could reveal signatures of past pathogen exposure. The T cell repertoires of several hundred subjects were profiled by immunosequencing and related to cytomegalovirus serostatus. A separate validation cohort of roughly 130 different subjects was used in addition to the approximately 700-subject first cohort. To predict cytomegalovirus infection status, the study combined high-throughput TCR immunosequencing, statistical association of individual TCRs with disease status, and machine learning. In a later analysis, previously published TCR beta repertoires from some 640 donors were re-analyzed and high-resolution HLA genotyping was added so that TCR occurrence patterns could be studied. Rather than drawing on any new phenotypic data, the later analysis identified candidate immune exposures from TCR beta sequences and the way those sequences occurred across donors. An earlier analysis of 587 of the donors used high-throughput TCR beta sequencing to judge whether each TCR beta V gene segment behaved as functional or pseudogenic. Donor age, sex, ethnicity and CMV serostatus were compiled alongside the repertoire data. Genome-wide SNP genotypes for about 65% of the 666 donors were used in a later genetic analysis, which treated that subset as a discovery cohort. All discovery cohort repertoires had been generated on a single sequencing platform. HLA typing included class I and class II loci at four-digit resolution. The number of typed donors differed by locus: 629-630 for A, B, C, DRB1 and DQB1; approximately 520 for DQA1; 600 to 610 for DPA1; and approximately 450 for DPB1. A handful of DR-DQ haplotypes were handled as single units for association and clustering because linkage in the cohort was strong. On average, 235,054 unique TCR beta nucleotide sequences were sequenced per donor among a few hundred genotyped donors of the cohort, with roughly 18% of those sequences being non-productive. Results the study describes overall, beyond this receptor: In a later analysis, TCR association rates were found to vary across HLA loci, with the most associated TCRs seen for DRB1 alleles and the fewest for HLA-C alleles. The study listed 150 to 200 TCR beta chains as associated with cytomegalovirus. For the cohort, immune exposure information was limited to CMV serostatus. A group of highly shared sequence variants was considered likely to be a technical artifact of the sequencing pipeline. Compared with equally common non-associated chains, HLA-associated TCR beta chains in a later analysis were more clonally expanded and had lower generation probabilities. Seventeen rarely observed V segments, including chromosome 9 orphons, were excluded from the earlier analysis of several hundred of the donors because counts were too low. Roughly uniform sequencing depth across donors was assumed in presence/absence analyses, although this assumption may not hold. A later analysis found that most CMV-associated TCR beta chains appeared HLA-restricted, with HLA associations seemingly driven largely by CMV exposure. In both the original and validation cohorts, the classifier was reported to diagnose cytomegalovirus status with high specificity and sensitivity. Linkage disequilibrium might explain the correlated functional status among segregating V segments, but an unknown experimental factor could not be ruled out. This cohort had only TCR beta chains sequenced, and the lack of alpha or paired-chain data limited which features could be detected. In a later genetic analysis, a missense DCLRE1C variant was associated with V-gene and J-gene trimming of TCR beta chains, and the association was replicated in an independent cohort. Specific HLA alleles were associated with about 17,000 TCR beta sequences at a false discovery rate of 0.05 in a later analysis. HLA typing was unavailable for some donors at each locus, so association tests used only the typed subset. It was suggested by the authors that the approach could potentially be generalized to other disease states and immunological phenotypes. In an earlier analysis of 587 of the donors, most TCR beta V segments were observed in productive rearrangements about 90% or about 30% of the time, broadly matching IMGT annotations. Strong co-occurrence of HLA alleles, especially DR and DQ, made assigning TCR associations to individual alleles difficult. In a later analysis, several top co-occurrence clusters were reported to appear linked to parvovirus B19, influenza, CMV and Epstein-Barr virus. A few of the identified cytomegalovirus-associated TCR beta chains were confirmed in vitro to be specific for cytomegalovirus antigens. Compared with the approximately 600-donor mean, donors in an Asian-associated ancestry cluster had fewer N-insertions in productive TCRs, according to a later genetic analysis. Most TCR sequences were observed very rarely across donors, whereas some public TCRs were present in many individuals. Some IMGT-functional V segments, including TRBV6-2 and TRBV6-3, could not be told apart with the 87-base-pair reads, so those segments were excluded. A further reported finding was that TCR beta sequences accurately predicted the HLA-A and HLA-B alleles for most subjects in the first cohort.

Libraries were prepared through the immunoSEQ multiplex PCR assay. For the multiplex PCR, a mixture combining 60 forward primers for TCR Vbeta segments and 13 reverse primers for TCR Jbeta segments was used. The CDR3 region of rearranged TCR beta genes was amplified from genomic DNA by a multiplex PCR assay. The Illumina HiSeq System was used to sequence the amplified TCR beta libraries as 87-base-pair reads. In the original analysis: A later analysis counted some 80 million unique TCR beta chains across the 666 repertoires, and 9.5 million to 11 million of these chains were shared by at least two donors. Raw reads were error-corrected and collapsed into unique sequences with a nearest-neighbor algorithm that merged closely related sequences to remove PCR and sequencing errors. To assign V, D and J gene segments, CDR3 sequences were aligned to IMGT reference sequences. Each retained sequence needed at least a six-nucleotide match to both a V gene segment and a J gene segment. Rearrangements were classified as productive when the CDR3 lacked stop codons and remained in frame with V and J, and all other rearrangements were classified as non-productive. Following IMGT convention, CDR3 was defined as the stretch from the second conserved V-encoded cysteine to the conserved J-encoded phenylalanine. The earlier analysis of 550 to 650 of the donors excluded any sequence lacking an unambiguous match to a single V gene segment. An earlier analysis of over 450 of the donors classified V segments as functional when productive rearrangements were above 56.7% and as segregating when the standard deviation between donors was above 5%. A statistical classification framework was built to diagnose cytomegalovirus status from the catalog of TCR beta chain sequences. V and J gene assignment, in a later analysis, came from comparing TCR nucleotide sequences with IMGT/GENE-DB human TR gene sequences. The TCRdist pipeline was used in a later analysis to assign CDR3 sequences and most-parsimonious VDJ recombination scenarios. In a later analysis, every TCR beta chain was defined by the combination of its CDR3 amino acid sequence and its V-gene family, and reads without a unique V-gene family were dropped. To address suspected cross-contamination and a sequencing artifact, a later analysis removed roughly 580 highly shared, low-generation-probability nucleotide sequences. For each public chain, a later analysis derived a clonal expansion index from normalized ranks of inferred template counts within each repertoire. In a later analysis, generation probabilities were computed using a VDJ recombination model fitted to out-of-frame rearrangements, and the results were checked against IGoR. Hypergeometric tests were used in a later analysis to score TCR-TCR, TCR-HLA and TCR-CMV co-occurrence, with a repertoire-size bias correction applied to the TCR pairs. False discovery rates were estimated in a later analysis by permuting HLA or CMV assignments 20 times. In a later analysis, co-occurring TCRs were grouped using DBSCAN, and TCRdist sequence similarity was added for clustering within HLA-allele-positive subsets. Repertoires with fewer than 30,000 or more than 120,000 public chains were left out of co-occurrence clustering, as were about 5 repertoires with anomalous nucleotide sharing. TCRdb obtained this table from immuneACCESS and retained in-frame rearrangements with V and J assigned. These tables miss some clones; where compared with another copy, unresolved V genes account for less than half of the shortfall, and the remainder is unexplained. That table supplies the V and J calls and clone size; D and trimming were determined from the DNA. This sample lists hundreds of thousands of clones; 80% to 90% were detected once. The ten largest make up about 2.5% of the sample.

CDR1 and CDR2 (MNHNS, SASEGT) derive from the germline V gene. The CDR3, from cysteine to phenylalanine, totals 13 residues. Only the CDR3 portion is preserved as DNA: 39 bases, with reading frame beginning at the first base. After removal of 11 bases from V and 4 bases from J, the junction retains 9 bases not matched to a gene. This clone has just one count. What antigen it recognizes has not been identified. No base quality values were provided; no much bigger clone lies one nucleotide off. In the same sample, other DNA sequences code for this CDR3. The cohort consisted of 666 healthy bone marrow donors. All cohort members were sampled while nominally healthy, although unrecorded immune exposures were likely present. The donor tested CMV seronegative, placing the donor among the 300 to 450 seronegative members of the cohort. Each donor provided a peripheral blood sample, and peripheral blood mononuclear cells were used for TCR beta sequencing. The Qiagen DNeasy Blood Extraction Kit was used to extract genomic DNA from the blood cell samples.

The specimen sequenced was PBMCs. The chain links TRBV6-1 with TRBJ2-7; 9 junctional bases match TRBD2. The clonotype comes from a woman aged 18-29 years in good health and CMV-seronegative. The DNA sequence reads TGTGCCGCCCGACTAGCGGCCGGTTACGAGCAGTACTTC. Its coded protein is CAARLAAGYEQYF.